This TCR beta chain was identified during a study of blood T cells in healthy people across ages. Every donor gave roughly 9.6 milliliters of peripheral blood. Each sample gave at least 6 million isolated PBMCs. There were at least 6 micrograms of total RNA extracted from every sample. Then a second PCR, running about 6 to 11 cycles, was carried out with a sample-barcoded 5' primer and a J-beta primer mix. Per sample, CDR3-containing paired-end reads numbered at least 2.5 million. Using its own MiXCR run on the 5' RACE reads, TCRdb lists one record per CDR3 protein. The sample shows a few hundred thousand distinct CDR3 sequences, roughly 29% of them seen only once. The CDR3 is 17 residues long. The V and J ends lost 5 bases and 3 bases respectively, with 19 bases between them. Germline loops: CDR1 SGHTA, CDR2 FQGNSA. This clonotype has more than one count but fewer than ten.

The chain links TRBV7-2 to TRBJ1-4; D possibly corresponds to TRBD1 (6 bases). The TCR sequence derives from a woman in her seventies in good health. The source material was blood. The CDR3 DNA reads TGTGCCAGCAGCCCGGGGTCGAGGCCAGGGGCTAATGAAAAACTGTTTTTT. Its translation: CASSPGSRPGANEKLFF.